This TCR beta chain is from a study of T cells in Graves' hyperthyroidism and ophthalmopathy. Regarding this clonotype: Its specificity is unknown.

Fresh peripheral blood, 10 ml, was the source of the PBMCs. Study-wide findings and caveats: The model predicted ophthalmopathy a median roughly 6.3 months before onset.

Researchers took RNA transcripts and amplified the TCR beta CDR3 regions from them. The HTBI primer set drove a first-round RT-PCR of the TCR CDR3. TCRdb re-called the multiplex PCR reads with MiXCR, one entry per CDR3 protein. The table shows about 99,000 distinct CDR3 sequences, with 45% to 50% occurring only once. The germline CDR1 and CDR2 sequences are LNHDA and SQIVND (reference sequence). V was pared by 7 bases and J by 0 bases, with 20 bases of the junction left unmatched. The CDR3 covers 19 residues. The V call is TRBV19, the J call TRBJ1-2, with TRBD1 matching 7 bases. Sequencing used blood. The sequence was collected from a man aged 40-50 years with Graves' hyperthyroidism. The CDR3: CASITLPYSRDRPNYGYTF. The CDR3 nucleotides are TGTGCCAGTATTACCCTCCCGTACTCCCGGGACAGACCTAACTATGGCTACACCTTC.